The subject of this entry is one T cell receptor beta chain. The clone's antigen remains unknown. The input lacks base qualities; no much larger clone sits a single base away. In the prospective study, participants were about 18 to 95 years old, resided in 24 geographic areas of the United States, and were enrolled through a virtual design. Cohort assignment in the prospective study relied on participant-reported clinical history from a screening survey and a study questionnaire. Exposed participants had been in contact, within 2 weeks of entering the study, with a person who had a PCR-confirmed or clinician-diagnosed case of COVID-19. In the prospective study, mobile phlebotomists collected whole blood, serum and a nasopharyngeal or oropharyngeal swab from each participant. Prospective study participants could optionally give additional blood draws and questionnaires over a roughly 2-month period. Before DNA extraction, blood samples from the prospective study were shipped at room temperature or frozen.

TCRbeta CDR3 regions were amplified from genomic DNA by means of the immunoSEQ Assay, a bias-controlled multiplex PCR. From the authors' description of their analysis: Nucleated cell counts per sample were estimated from amplification of reference gene primers within the assay. To quantify the absolute abundance of each unique TCRbeta CDR3 rearrangement, sequence reads were collapsed and filtered. For each sample, productive Simpson clonality was calculated by taking the square root of Simpson's diversity index across productive rearrangements. In TCRdb, the immuneACCESS table is reduced to in-frame sequences with V and J assigned. These tables do not hold every clone; where another copy was compared, an unresolved V gene accounts for under half, and the others remain unexplained. V, J and clone size are taken as reported in that table, and D and trimming were inferred from the DNA itself. Here the sample has about 220,000 clones; around 91% occur a single time. The ten biggest clones cover roughly 16% of the sample.

V lost 4 bases and J lost 7 bases, and the count of bases not matched to a germline gene is 6. The CDR3, cysteine through phenylalanine, is 14 amino acids long. The entry retains the CDR3 DNA only, 42 bases that are in frame from base 1. Taken from the germline V gene, the CDR1 and CDR2 loops are MNHEY and SVGAGI. This entry is derived from a study of blood T cell repertoires in COVID-19 (dated by TCRdb to 2020 to 2022). Regarding the complete study: Samples covering the acute and convalescent phases of COVID-19 were provided by collaborators in the United States, Italy and Spain. The material from the prospective study consisted of cDNA or gDNA derived from T cells, B-cell-depleted T cells, or PBMCs. The dataset comprised deeply sampled blood TCRbeta repertoires from subjects exposed to, actively infected with, or recovered from COVID-19. The repertoires were released in a freely available public database meant as a resource for research on the immune response to SARS-CoV-2. Samples were obtained from the ongoing ImmuneRACE study (first 160 participants) and from roughly 1,300 subjects provided by 6 global collaborators. A de-identified subject ID, COVID-19 status, age in years and sex were almost always included in the sample metadata. HLA class I and class II types, where available, came from metadata supplied by the sample provider rather than from assay-based typing.

The full study reports these points: Clinical and demographic metadata were provided uncurated, with the amount varying by source and participant.

This receptor was identified in a man aged 25-40 years who had been exposed to COVID-19. Source material: PBMCs or T cells enriched from blood (not recorded which). The rearranged chain carries TRBV6-5 and TRBJ2-1; a stretch of 8 junction bases matches TRBD2. In nucleotides, the sequence is TGTGCCAGCAGTTTCGCGGGGGGACTTAATGAGCAGTTCTTC. Its coded protein is CASSFAGGLNEQFF.